Listed here are 15 T cell receptor beta chains from one sample, sequenced in a study of blood T cells in healthy people across ages. Combining a sample-barcoded 5' primer with a J-beta primer mix, a second PCR ran for about 6 to 12 cycles. Each CDR3 protein gets one entry after TCRdb re-called the 5' RACE reads with MiXCR. The sample has some 1,500,000 distinct CDR3 sequences; around 40% are singletons. The sample was blood. The origin of the receptors is a woman aged 18 to 35 in good health.

The chain joins TRBV7-2 to TRBJ2-7, with 8 bases matching TRBD1. CDR3 size: 15 residues. Germline CDR1 SGHTA, CDR2 FQGNSA. V was pared by 3 bases and J by 2 bases, with 6 bases of the junction left unmatched. The CDR3 bases are TGTGCCAGCAGCTTGGGGACAGGCAAGCCCTACGAGCAGTACTTC. This translates into CASSLGTGKPYEQYF.

The V gene is TRBV25-1, the J gene TRBJ2-1, with a possible D match to TRBD2 (5 bases). Trimming cost V 5 bases and J 9 bases, with 17 bases left between them. Germline-derived CDR1 and CDR2 are MGHDK and SYGVNS. This CDR3 has 14 amino acids. In nucleotides, the CDR3 is TGTGCCAGCAGTACCAGGACTGCTTTTGGTGAGCAGTTCTTC. This gives the protein CASSTRTAFGEQFF.

Points on this clonotype: An end of the junction differs from the germline gene, which may be a read error. DNA of the CDR3: TGTGCCAACAGCCCGACTGGCGGGATGTATGCAGATACGCAGTATTTT. As protein: CANSPTGGMYADTQYF. The chain links TRBV7-8 to TRBJ2-3, with a possible D match to TRBD2 (6 bases). The CDR3 runs to 16 residues. Germline values: CDR1 SGHVS, CDR2 FQNEAQ.

V gene TRBV11-2 combines with J gene TRBJ2-3, with 12 bases matching TRBD2. Unmatched junction bases numbered 6, after V lost 5 bases and J lost 3 bases. CDR3 length equals 16 residues. From germline, CDR1 is SGHAT and CDR2 FQNNGV. Here the CDR3 reads CASSPLAGGKTDTQYF. The CDR3 DNA sequence: TGTGCCAGCAGCCCTCTAGCGGGGGGGAAGACAGATACGCAGTATTTT.

The chain employs TRBV7-8 and TRBJ2-1; weak D call: TRBD1 (5 bases). Germline V gene data show CDR1 as SGHVS and CDR2 as FQNEAQ. The CDR3 totals 14 residues. V lost 5 bases and J lost 13, with 21 bases in between. This CDR3 is CASSHDRNQETQFF. CDR3 bases: TGTGCCAGCAGCCATGACAGAAACCAAGAGACCCAGTTCTTC.

The chain has TRBV5-5 and TRBJ2-3; 8 positions match TRBD2. J was trimmed by 11 bases and V by 4 bases; bases with no gene match: 21. In germline, CDR1 is SGHKS, CDR2 YYEKEE (reference sequence). This CDR3 region has 17 residues. The CDR3 sequence: CASSASGYQRGITMQYF. The DNA of the CDR3 is TGTGCCAGCAGCGCCTCAGGGTACCAGCGGGGGATTACTATGCAGTATTTT.

The CDR3 sequence is CASSHRSAEAFF. The CDR3 coding sequence is TGTGCCAGCAGCCACCGCTCGGCTGAAGCTTTCTTT. The rearrangement links TRBV5-5 to TRBJ1-1; D remains unclear. V gave up 4 bases and J gave up 6 bases, with 10 bases separating them. The CDR3 covers 12 residues. CDR1 is SGHKS, CDR2 YYEKEE, per germline (reference sequence).

Only a few counts were recorded for this clonotype. The chain employs TRBV29-1 and TRBJ1-1; D is possibly TRBD1 (5 bases). This CDR3 is built from 15 residues. The germline V and J ends were trimmed by 1 base and 2 bases, with 14 bases remaining between them. Germline CDR1 reads SQVTM; CDR2 reads ANQGSEA. The CDR3 coding sequence is TGCAGCGTTGAAGGATGGGGGGGTAGCAACACTGAAGCTTTCTTT. Translated: CSVEGWGGSNTEAFF.

DNA for the CDR3: TGCAGTGCTCCAAAGACAGGGAGCTCCTACAATGAGCAGTTCTTC. Encoded protein: CSAPKTGSSYNEQFF. The rearrangement links TRBV20-1 to TRBJ2-1, with 7 bases matching TRBD1. The CDR3 runs 15 residues. From germline, CDR1 is DFQATT and CDR2 SNEGSKA (reference sequence). Trimming took 5 bases from V and 0 from J; bases not matched to a gene: 7.

The rearrangement links TRBV7-8 to TRBJ1-1; D gene unclear. In germline, CDR1 is SGHVS, CDR2 FQNEAQ. The CDR3 totals 13 residues. V was cut by 3 bases and J by 6 bases, with 11 bases left in between. In nucleotides, the CDR3 is TGTGCCAGCAGCTTGAGTATGAAGGCTGAAGCTTTCTTT. It translates to CASSLSMKAEAFF.

This clonotype was recorded a few times. This chain joins TRBV4-3 and TRBJ1-2; 7 bases are a match to TRBD1. V gave up 4 bases and J gave up 4 bases; unmatched junction bases: 15. The CDR3 extends over 17 amino acids. Germline CDR1 is LGHNA and CDR2 is YSLEER. The CDR3 nucleotides are TGCGCCAGCAGCCGACTCGGCGGGGGGAAGGGGGCCTATGGCTACACCTTC. It encodes CASSRLGGGKGAYGYTF.

The chain is built from TRBV9 and TRBJ2-1; 10 bases agree with TRBD2. The end of the DNA fits TRBJ2-7 better, so the J call may be wrong. Germline loops: CDR1 SGDLS, CDR2 YYNGEE. The CDR3 is 14 amino acids. The CDR3 DNA is TGTGCCAGCGCTAGCGGGAGCTCCTGCAATGAGCAGTACTTC. Translated: CASASGSSCNEQYF.

As to this clonotype: One junction end does not reproduce the germline sequence, and a read error may be involved. The CDR3 DNA follows: TGTGCCAGCAGCCTCGGGACTTCATCCTACGATGAGCAGTTCTTC. Its protein is CASSLGTSSYDEQFF. This sequence joins TRBV6-5 and TRBJ2-1, with a possible D match to TRBD2 (6 bases). This CDR3 spans 15 amino acids. CDR1 is MNHEY, CDR2 SVGAGI, per germline.

The genes are TRBV4-3 and TRBJ2-1; no reliable D call. Germline CDR1 LGHNA, CDR2 YSLEER. CDR3 length equals 17 residues. Trimming took off 0 bases at V and 0 bases at J, with 12 bases between the two ends. CDR3 in amino acids: CASSQDTGTNSYNEQFF. As DNA, the CDR3 is TGCGCCAGCAGCCAAGATACGGGTACCAACTCCTACAATGAGCAGTTCTTC.

The V gene is TRBV6-1, the J gene TRBJ1-2; the D is unclear. From germline, CDR1 is MNHNS and CDR2 SASEGT. The CDR3 length is 12 residues. The germline V and J ends were trimmed by 7 bases and 2 bases, with 8 bases remaining between them. CDR3 sequence: CASTARNYGYTF. In DNA, the CDR3 is TGTGCCAGCACTGCCAGGAACTATGGCTACACCTTC.